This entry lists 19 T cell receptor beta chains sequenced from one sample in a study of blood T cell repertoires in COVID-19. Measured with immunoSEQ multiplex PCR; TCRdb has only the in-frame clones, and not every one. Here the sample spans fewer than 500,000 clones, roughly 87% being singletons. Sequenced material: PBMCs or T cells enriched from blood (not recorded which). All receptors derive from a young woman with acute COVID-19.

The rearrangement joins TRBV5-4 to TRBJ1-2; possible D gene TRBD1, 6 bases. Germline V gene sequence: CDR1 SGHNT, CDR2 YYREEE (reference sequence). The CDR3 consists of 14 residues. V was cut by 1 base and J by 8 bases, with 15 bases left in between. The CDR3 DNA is TGTGCCAGCAGCTTGCAGGGGCGCCCCGAGGGCTACACCTTC. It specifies CASSLQGRPEGYTF.

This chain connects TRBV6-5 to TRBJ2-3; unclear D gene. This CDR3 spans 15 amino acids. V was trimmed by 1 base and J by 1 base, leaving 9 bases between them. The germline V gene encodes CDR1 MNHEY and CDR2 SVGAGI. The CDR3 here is CASSYWRFGTDTQYF. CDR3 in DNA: TGTGCCAGCAGTTACTGGCGGTTCGGCACAGATACGCAGTATTTT.

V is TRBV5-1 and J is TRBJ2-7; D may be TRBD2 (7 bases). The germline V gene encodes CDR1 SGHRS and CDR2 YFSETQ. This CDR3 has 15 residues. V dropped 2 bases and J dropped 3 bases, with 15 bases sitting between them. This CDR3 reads CASSLDGGPFYEQYF. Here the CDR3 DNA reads TGCGCCAGCAGCTTAGACGGGGGGCCTTTCTACGAGCAGTACTTC.

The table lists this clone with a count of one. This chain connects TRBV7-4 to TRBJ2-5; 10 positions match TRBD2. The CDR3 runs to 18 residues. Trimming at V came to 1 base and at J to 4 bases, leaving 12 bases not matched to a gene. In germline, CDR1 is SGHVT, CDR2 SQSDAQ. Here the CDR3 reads CASSLVPLAGEWRETQYF. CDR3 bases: TGTGCCAGCAGCTTAGTCCCCCTAGCGGGGGAGTGGCGAGAGACCCAGTACTTC.

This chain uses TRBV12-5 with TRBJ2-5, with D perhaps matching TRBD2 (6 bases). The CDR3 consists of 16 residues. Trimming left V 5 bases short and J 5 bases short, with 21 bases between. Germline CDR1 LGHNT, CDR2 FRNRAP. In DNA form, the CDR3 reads TGTGCTAGTGGTCCTCCTGGGAGGACAATCGTCGAGACCCAGTACTTC. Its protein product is CASGPPGRTIVETQYF.

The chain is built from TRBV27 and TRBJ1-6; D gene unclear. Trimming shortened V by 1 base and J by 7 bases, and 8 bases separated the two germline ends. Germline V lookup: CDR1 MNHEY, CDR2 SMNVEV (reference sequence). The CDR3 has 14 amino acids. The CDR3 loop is CASSLFALNSPLHF. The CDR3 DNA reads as TGTGCCAGCAGTTTATTTGCCCTAAATTCACCCCTCCACTTT.

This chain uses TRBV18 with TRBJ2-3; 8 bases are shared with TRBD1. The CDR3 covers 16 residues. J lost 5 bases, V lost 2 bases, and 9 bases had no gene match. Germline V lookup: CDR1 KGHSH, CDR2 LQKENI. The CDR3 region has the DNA TGTGCCAGCTCACCAGCAGGACAGGGAATGGGAGATACGCAGTATTTT. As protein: CASSPAGQGMGDTQYF.

CDR3 loop: CASRSGGQPQHF. The CDR3 DNA follows: TGTGCCAGCAGGTCAGGGGGGCAGCCCCAGCATTTT. The chain has TRBV27 and TRBJ1-5, with 7 bases aligning to TRBD1. The CDR3 is made up of 12 amino acids. The germline V gene has CDR1 MNHEY and CDR2 SMNVEV (reference sequence). J was trimmed by 7 bases and V by 6 bases; bases with no gene match: 3.

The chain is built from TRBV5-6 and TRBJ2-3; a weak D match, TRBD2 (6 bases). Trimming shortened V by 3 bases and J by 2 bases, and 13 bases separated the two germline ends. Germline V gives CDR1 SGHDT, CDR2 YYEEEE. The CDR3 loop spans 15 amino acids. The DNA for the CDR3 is TGTGCCAGCAGCTCAGCAGCGGGTAACACAGATACGCAGTATTTT. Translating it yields CASSSAAGNTDTQYF. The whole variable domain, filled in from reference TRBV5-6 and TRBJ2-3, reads DAGVTQSPTHLIKTRGQQVTLRCSPKSGHDTVSWYQQALGQGPQFIFQYYEEEERQRGNFPDRFSGHQFPNYSSELNVNALLLGDSALYLCASSSAAGNTDTQYFGPGTRLTVL.

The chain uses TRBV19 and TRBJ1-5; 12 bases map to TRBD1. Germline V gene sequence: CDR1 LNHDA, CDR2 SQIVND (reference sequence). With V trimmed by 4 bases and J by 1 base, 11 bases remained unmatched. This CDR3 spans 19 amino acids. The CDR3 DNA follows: TGTGCCAGTAGTACCGAGACCGGGACAGGGGGCGAGAGCAATCAGCCCCAGCATTTT. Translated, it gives CASSTETGTGGESNQPQHF. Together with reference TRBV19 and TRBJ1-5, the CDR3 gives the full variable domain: DGGITQSPKYLFRKEGQNVTLSCEQNLNHDAMYWYRQDPGQGLRLIYYSQIVNDFQKGDIAEGYSVSREKKESFPLTVTSAQKNPTAFYLCASSTETGTGGESNQPQHFGDGTRLSIL.

CDR3 sequence reads: CASRGTGAGKTQYF. For the CDR3, the DNA is TGTGCCAGCAGGGGGACAGGGGCCGGGAAGACCCAGTACTTC. This chain uses TRBV28 with TRBJ2-5, with 10 bases lining up with TRBD1. Germline CDR1 MDHEN, CDR2 SYDVKM. Unmatched junction bases numbered 7, after V lost 6 bases and J lost 6 bases. CDR3 length: 14 residues.

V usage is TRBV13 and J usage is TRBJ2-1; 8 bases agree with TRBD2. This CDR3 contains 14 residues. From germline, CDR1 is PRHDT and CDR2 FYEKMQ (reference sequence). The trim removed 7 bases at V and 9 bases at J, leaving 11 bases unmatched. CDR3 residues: CASTFERERGEQFF. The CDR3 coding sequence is TGTGCCAGCACATTCGAGCGGGAGCGGGGTGAGCAGTTCTTC. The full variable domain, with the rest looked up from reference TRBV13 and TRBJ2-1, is AAGVIQSPRHLIKEKRETATLKCYPIPRHDTVYWYQQGPGQDPQFLISFYEKMQSDKGSIPDRFSAQQFSDYHSELNMSSLELGDSALYFCASTFERERGEQFFGPGTRLTVL.

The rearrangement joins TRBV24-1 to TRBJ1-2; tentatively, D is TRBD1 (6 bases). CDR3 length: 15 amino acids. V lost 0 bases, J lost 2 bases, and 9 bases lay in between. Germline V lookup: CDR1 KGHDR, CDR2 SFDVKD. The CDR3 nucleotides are TGTGCCACCAGTGATTTGAACAGGGCCAACTATGGCTACACCTTC. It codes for CATSDLNRANYGYTF.

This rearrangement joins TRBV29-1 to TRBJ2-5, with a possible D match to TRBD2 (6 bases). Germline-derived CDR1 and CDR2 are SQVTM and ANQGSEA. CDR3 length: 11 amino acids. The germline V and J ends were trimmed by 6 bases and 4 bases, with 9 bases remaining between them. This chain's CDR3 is CSVKLAETQYF. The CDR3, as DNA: TGCAGCGTCAAACTAGCAGAGACCCAGTACTTC.

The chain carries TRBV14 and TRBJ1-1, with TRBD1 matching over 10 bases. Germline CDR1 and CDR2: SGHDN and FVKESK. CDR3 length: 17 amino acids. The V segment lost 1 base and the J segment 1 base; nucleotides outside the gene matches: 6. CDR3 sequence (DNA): TGTGCCAGCAGCCAAGGAGACAGGGGGCGGCGGAACACTGAAGCTTTCTTT. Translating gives CASSQGDRGRRNTEAFF.

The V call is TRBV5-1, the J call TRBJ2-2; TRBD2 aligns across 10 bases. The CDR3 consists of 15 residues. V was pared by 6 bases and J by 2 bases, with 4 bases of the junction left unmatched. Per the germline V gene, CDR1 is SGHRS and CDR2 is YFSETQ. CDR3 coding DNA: TGCGCCAGCAATAGCGGGGGGCCAAACACCGGGGAGCTGTTTTTT. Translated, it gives CASNSGGPNTGELFF. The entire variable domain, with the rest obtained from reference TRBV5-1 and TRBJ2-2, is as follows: KAGVTQTPRYLIKTRGQQVTLSCSPISGHRSVSWYQQTPGQGLQFLFEYFSETQRNKGNFPGRFSGRQFSNSRSEMNVSTLELGDSALYLCASNSGGPNTGELFFGEGSRLTVL.

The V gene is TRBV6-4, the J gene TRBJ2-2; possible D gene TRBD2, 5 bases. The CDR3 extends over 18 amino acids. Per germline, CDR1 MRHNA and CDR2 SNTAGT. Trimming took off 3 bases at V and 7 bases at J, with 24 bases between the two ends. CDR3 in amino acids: CASSEPGQTRGLGGELFF. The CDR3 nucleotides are TGTGCCAGCAGTGAGCCAGGCCAAACTAGAGGGTTGGGCGGGGAGCTGTTTTTT.

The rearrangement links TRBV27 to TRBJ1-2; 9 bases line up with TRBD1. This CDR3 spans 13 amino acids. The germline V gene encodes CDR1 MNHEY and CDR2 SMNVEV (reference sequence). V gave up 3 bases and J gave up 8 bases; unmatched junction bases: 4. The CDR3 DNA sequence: TGTGCCAGCAGTTTTACAGGGGGCGAAGGCTACACCTTC. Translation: CASSFTGGEGYTF.

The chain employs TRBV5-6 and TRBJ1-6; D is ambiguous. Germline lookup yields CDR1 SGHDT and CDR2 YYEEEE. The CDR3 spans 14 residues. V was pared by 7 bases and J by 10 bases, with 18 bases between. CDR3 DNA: TGTGCCAGCTCTACGGGGAGCGGGATCTCACCCCTCCACTTT. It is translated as CASSTGSGISPLHF.